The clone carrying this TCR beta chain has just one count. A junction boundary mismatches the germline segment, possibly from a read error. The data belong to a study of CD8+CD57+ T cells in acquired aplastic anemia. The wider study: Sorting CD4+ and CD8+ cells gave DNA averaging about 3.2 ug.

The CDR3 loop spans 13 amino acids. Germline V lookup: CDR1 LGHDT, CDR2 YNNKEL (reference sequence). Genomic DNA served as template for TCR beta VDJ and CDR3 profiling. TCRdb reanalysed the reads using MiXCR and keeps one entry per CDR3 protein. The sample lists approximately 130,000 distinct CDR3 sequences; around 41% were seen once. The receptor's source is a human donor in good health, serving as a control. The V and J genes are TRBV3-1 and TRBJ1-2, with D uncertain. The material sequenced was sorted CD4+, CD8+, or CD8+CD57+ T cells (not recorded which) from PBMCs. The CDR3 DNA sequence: TGTGCCAGCGGCCAAGGCGCCAACTATGGCTACACCTTC. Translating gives CASGQGANYGYTF.